This TCR beta chain originates from a study of technical replicates of blood from a few donors. Here immunoSEQ multiplex PCR was the method, and the copy in TCRdb shows in-frame clones only, minus some. Counted here are 65,000 to 95,000 clones, 95% to 98% occurring once; the ten biggest clones make up approximately 0.14%. The TCR sequence derives from a human donor in good health. The sample taken for sequencing was T cells isolated from PBMCs.

CDR3 coding DNA: TGCGCCAGCAGCTCCCACATCAGTCGAGCACGGAAGGGGGTTAAGAGGAACACTGAAGCTTTCTTT. Translation: CASSSHISRARKGVKRNTEAFF. The gene calls are TRBV10-1 and TRBJ1-1, with D perhaps matching TRBD1 (6 bases). The CDR3 consists of 22 residues. Germline V CDR1 and CDR2: WNHNN, SYGVQD (reference sequence). Trimming left V 6 bases short and J 1 base short, with 36 bases between.